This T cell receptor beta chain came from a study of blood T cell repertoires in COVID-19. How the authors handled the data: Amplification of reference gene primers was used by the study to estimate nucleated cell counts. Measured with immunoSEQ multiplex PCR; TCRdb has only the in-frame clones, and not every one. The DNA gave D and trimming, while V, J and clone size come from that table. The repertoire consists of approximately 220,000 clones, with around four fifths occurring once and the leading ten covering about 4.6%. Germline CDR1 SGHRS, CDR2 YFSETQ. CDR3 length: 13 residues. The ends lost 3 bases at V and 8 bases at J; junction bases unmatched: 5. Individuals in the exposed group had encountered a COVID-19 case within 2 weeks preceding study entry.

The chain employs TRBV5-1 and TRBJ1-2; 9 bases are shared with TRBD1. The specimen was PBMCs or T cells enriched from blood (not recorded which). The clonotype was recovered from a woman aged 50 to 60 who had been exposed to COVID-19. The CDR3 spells CASSWTGDRGYTF. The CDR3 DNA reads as TGCGCCAGCAGCTGGACAGGGGATAGGGGCTACACCTTC.